This passage covers 32 T cell receptor beta chains from one sample sequenced in a study of beta chain features in type 1 diabetes. Findings and limits, study-wide: There was a moderate but significant shortening of TCRB CDR3s in all four CD4+ subsets of Type 1 diabetes patients.

Isolated RNA was reverse transcribed in full, so expressed TCRB transcripts were sequenced. TCRdb's copy holds only in-frame clones and misses some; the assay was immunoSEQ multiplex PCR. The sample yields about 360,000 clones, roughly an eighth seen once. The antigens of these receptors remain unknown. Sequencing was performed on naive CD4+ T cells from blood. All receptors derive from a woman between 18 and 29 years old with type 1 diabetes.

This clone has more than one count but fewer than ten. V and J are TRBV27 and TRBJ1-4; no clear D gene. Germline values: CDR1 MNHEY, CDR2 SMNVEV (reference sequence). V lost 5 bases, J lost 1 base, and 5 bases lay in between. The CDR3 covers 13 residues. The CDR3 nucleotides are TGTGCCAGCAGTCCTCTAACTAATGAAAAACTGTTTTTT. Translation: CASSPLTNEKLFF. The full variable domain, rest sourced from reference TRBV27 and TRBJ1-4, is EAQVTQNPRYLITVTGKKLTVTCSQNMNHEYMSWYRQDPGLGLRQIYYSMNVEVTDKGDVPEGYKVSRKEKRNFPLILESPSPNQTSLYFCASSPLTNEKLFFGSGTQLSVL.

This CDR3 is CASSLRTGGPRNEQYF. In DNA form, the CDR3 reads TGCGCCAGCAGCTTGCGAACAGGGGGCCCGAGGAACGAGCAGTACTTC. This chain joins TRBV5-1 and TRBJ2-7; 9 positions agree with TRBD1. Per the germline V gene, CDR1 is SGHRS and CDR2 is YFSETQ. The CDR3 sequence is 16 residues long. V lost 1 base, J lost 5 bases, and 10 bases stayed unmatched.

This clone was detected only a few times. The CDR3 sequence: CSSSGSNYGYTF. CDR3 sequence (DNA): TGCAGCAGCTCAGGGTCTAACTATGGCTACACCTTC. The chain couples TRBV29-1 to TRBJ1-2; possible D gene TRBD1, 5 bases. Germline-derived CDR1 and CDR2 are SQVTM and ANQGSEA. Trimming cost V 8 bases and J 0 bases, with 10 bases left between them. CDR3 length equals 12 residues.

The rearrangement links TRBV29-1 to TRBJ2-2; 10 bases line up with TRBD2. Germline loops: CDR1 SQVTM, CDR2 ANQGSEA. CDR3 length equals 15 residues. V trimming: 8 bases; J trimming: 7 bases; junction bases outside the gene matches: 13. CDR3 residues: CSPRASGRCGGELFF. In DNA, the CDR3 is TGCAGCCCCCGAGCTAGCGGGAGATGCGGCGGGGAGCTGTTTTTT.

As regards this clone: The same CDR3 is also encoded by other DNA sequences in this sample. This rearrangement joins TRBV5-1 to TRBJ2-5, with D possibly being TRBD1 (7 bases). CDR1 is SGHRS, CDR2 YFSETQ, per germline. Trimming stripped 0 bases from V and 4 bases from J, with 13 bases between. The CDR3 length is 15 residues. As DNA, the CDR3 is TGCGCCAGCAGCTTGGGACGACAGGGAGGAGAGACCCAGTACTTC. Its protein product is CASSLGRQGGETQYF.

The sample holds a few counts of this clone. This chain joins TRBV7-2 and TRBJ1-2; 9 nucleotides align to TRBD1. Germline-derived CDR1 and CDR2 are SGHTA and FQGNSA. There are 17 residues in the CDR3. Trimming cost V 1 base and J 8 bases; bases outside gene matches: 14. The CDR3 reads CASSLGGTGGHLLGYTF. The CDR3 DNA is TGTGCCAGCAGCTTAGGAGGAACAGGGGGCCACCTTTTGGGCTACACCTTC.

The gene calls are TRBV5-1 and TRBJ2-1; the D gene is possibly TRBD2 (5 bases). The CDR3 length is 15 residues. Germline V lookup: CDR1 SGHRS, CDR2 YFSETQ. V lost 0 bases, J lost 2 bases, and 9 bases lay in between. The CDR3 bases are TGCGCCAGCAGCTTGGCTAGCCCCCCCTACAATGAGCAGTTCTTC. Translated, it gives CASSLASPPYNEQFF.

This clone was observed a handful of times. V and J are TRBV9 and TRBJ2-7, with D perhaps TRBD1 (5 bases). Trimming left V 0 bases short and J 2 bases short, with 12 bases between. The CDR3 contains 15 residues. Germline loops: CDR1 SGDLS, CDR2 YYNGEE. CDR3 sequence (DNA): TGTGCCAGCAGCGTAGACCCCACCAGGGCCTACGAGCAGTACTTC. It specifies CASSVDPTRAYEQYF.

V usage is TRBV18 and J usage is TRBJ2-5; perhaps TRBD2 as D (5 bases). Trimming shortened V by 6 bases and J by 1 base, and 9 bases separated the two germline ends. CDR1 and CDR2 from the germline V gene are KGHSH and LQKENI. CDR3 length equals 13 residues. The CDR3 sequence is CASSLDFQETQYF. CDR3 in DNA: TGTGCCAGCTCCCTGGACTTCCAAGAGACCCAGTACTTC.

In its sample, this clone was seen a few times. The rearrangement links TRBV15 to TRBJ2-1; TRBD1 might be the D (5 bases). Germline loops: CDR1 LNHNV, CDR2 YYDKDF (reference sequence). The CDR3 is made up of 14 amino acids. Trimming pared 0 bases from V and 4 bases from J, leaving 7 bases between. The CDR3 loop reads CATSREGDYNEQFF. CDR3 nucleotides: TGTGCCACCAGCAGAGAAGGGGATTACAATGAGCAGTTCTTC.

This clone was observed a handful of times. This sequence joins TRBV28 and TRBJ1-1; perhaps TRBD1 as D (6 bases). Deletions cut 1 base from V and 2 bases from J, with 14 bases between. CDR1 is MDHEN and CDR2 is SYDVKM in the germline V gene. CDR3 length: 16 residues. DNA of the CDR3: TGTGCCAGCAGTTTATTTTGGGACAAGTCAAACACTGAAGCTTTCTTT. Translated: CASSLFWDKSNTEAFF. The complete variable domain, with remaining parts taken from reference TRBV28 and TRBJ1-1, reads DVKVTQSSRYLVKRTGEKVFLECVQDMDHENMFWYRQDPGLGLRLIYFSYDVKMKEKGDIPEGYSVSREKKERFSLILESASTNQTSMYLCASSLFWDKSNTEAFFGQGTRLTVV.

The rearrangement joins TRBV6-6 to TRBJ2-3, with a possible D match to TRBD1 (5 bases). This CDR3 contains 13 residues. The germline gives CDR1 MNHNY, CDR2 SVGAGI (reference sequence). The V end was cut by 7 bases, the J end by 6 bases, with 14 bases between. For the CDR3, the DNA is TGTGCCAGCATGACAGCCATCTGGGATACGCAGTATTTT. This translates into CASMTAIWDTQYF.

CDR3 region: CASSPRGGEMETQYF. The CDR3 DNA sequence: TGCGCCAGCAGCCCGCGTGGGGGGGAAATGGAGACCCAGTACTTC. The rearrangement joins TRBV5-1 to TRBJ2-5, with 7 bases lining up with TRBD2. With V trimmed by 4 bases and J by 5 bases, 11 bases remained unmatched. The CDR3 consists of 15 residues. The V gene's germline CDR1 is SGHRS and CDR2 YFSETQ.

This rearrangement joins TRBV19 to TRBJ1-2, with D uncertain. The CDR3 extends over 13 amino acids. CDR1 is LNHDA and CDR2 is SQIVND in the germline V gene (reference sequence). V was pared by 3 bases and J by 4 bases, with 9 bases between. The CDR3 DNA reads as TGTGCCAGTAGTATGTCAGGCTTCTATGGCTACACCTTC. It encodes CASSMSGFYGYTF.

The CDR3 DNA reads as TGCGCATCAACCTTAGCGGGGGCCTACGAGCAGTACTTC. As protein: CASTLAGAYEQYF. The chain recombines TRBV4-3 with TRBJ2-7; 9 bases line up with TRBD2. Germline assignment: CDR1 LGHNA and CDR2 YSLEER. The CDR3 is 13 amino acids.

In its sample, this clone was seen a few times. This CDR3 is CATSKTGNTDTQYF. The CDR3 DNA reads TGTGCCACCAGTAAGACAGGGAACACAGATACGCAGTATTTT. The V call is TRBV15, the J call TRBJ2-3; 7 bases fit TRBD1. Per germline, CDR1 LNHNV and CDR2 YYDKDF (reference sequence). The CDR3 consists of 14 residues. V was clipped by 6 bases and J by 2 bases; unmatched bases: 5.

This clone was observed a few times. The V gene is TRBV14, the J gene TRBJ1-4; no clear D. V gave up 4 bases and J gave up 5 bases, with 11 bases separating them. This CDR3 region has 14 residues. Per germline, CDR1 SGHDN and CDR2 FVKESK. CDR3 bases: TGTGCCAGCAGCCCGCGACACGTCAATGAAAAACTGTTTTTT. This gives the protein CASSPRHVNEKLFF.

In DNA, the CDR3 is TGTGCCAGCAGCCCCGCGGGGGACATCCCGGGCCATACGCAGTATTTT. Translated: CASSPAGDIPGHTQYF. The genes are TRBV9 and TRBJ2-3; TRBD2 is a possible D gene (7 bases). This CDR3 comprises 16 residues. Trimming pared 4 bases from V and 7 bases from J, leaving 22 bases between. Germline V CDR1 and CDR2: SGDLS, YYNGEE. Combining the CDR3 with reference TRBV9 and TRBJ2-3 gives the whole variable domain DSGVTQTPKHLITATGQRVTLRCSPRSGDLSVYWYQQSLDQGLQFLIQYYNGEERAKGNILERFSAQQFPDLHSELNLSSLELGDSALYFCASSPAGDIPGHTQYFGPGTRLTVL.

A few counts support this clone. The rearrangement joins TRBV18 to TRBJ1-4; D is ambiguous. This CDR3 is 13 amino acids long. Deletions cut 2 bases from V and 8 bases from J, with 9 bases between. Germline V gene sequence: CDR1 KGHSH, CDR2 LQKENI. In nucleotides, the CDR3 is TGTGCCAGCTCACCAGGAACGAGGGAAAAACTGTTTTTT. Its protein product is CASSPGTREKLFF.

This clone was observed a few times. The V and J genes are TRBV9 and TRBJ2-7; possible D gene TRBD2, 6 bases. Germline CDR1 SGDLS, CDR2 YYNGEE. The V and J ends lost 6 bases and 2 bases respectively, with 18 bases between them. The CDR3 totals 15 residues. The CDR3 DNA sequence: TGTGCCAGCACCACGGGACTCGGAAATACCTACGAGCAGTACTTC. It specifies CASTTGLGNTYEQYF. The whole variable domain, remainder taken from reference TRBV9 and TRBJ2-7, is DSGVTQTPKHLITATGQRVTLRCSPRSGDLSVYWYQQSLDQGLQFLIQYYNGEERAKGNILERFSAQQFPDLHSELNLSSLELGDSALYFCASTTGLGNTYEQYFGPGTRLTVT.

The V gene is TRBV5-4, the J gene TRBJ2-2; TRBD2 agrees at 7 bases. Germline values: CDR1 SGHNT, CDR2 YYREEE (reference sequence). Germline trimming cut 2 bases from V and 7 bases from J; bases unmatched to any gene: 2. The CDR3 extends over 13 amino acids. CDR3 region: CASSLGDYGELFF. CDR3 nucleotides: TGTGCCAGCAGCTTAGGGGACTACGGGGAGCTGTTTTTT.

This clone occurred a few times. CDR3 DNA sequence: TGTGCCAGCAGCTTAACCCCAGCGGCCTCCTACAATGAGCAGTTCTTC. Translated: CASSLTPAASYNEQFF. V gene TRBV7-3 combines with J gene TRBJ2-1, with D possibly matching TRBD2 (5 bases). This CDR3 is 16 amino acids long. Germline V gene data show CDR1 as SGHTA and CDR2 as FQGTGA. Trimming took 0 bases from V and 0 from J, leaving 9 bases between them.

This clone was seen a handful of times. The rearrangement uses TRBV15 and TRBJ1-1; no firm D call. Trimming removed 0 bases from V and 3 bases from J, with 8 bases in between. The CDR3 extends over 14 amino acids. Per the germline V gene, CDR1 is LNHNV and CDR2 is YYDKDF (reference sequence). CDR3 region: CATSRDAADTEAFF. For the CDR3, the DNA is TGTGCCACCAGCAGAGATGCGGCTGACACTGAAGCTTTCTTT.

The chain links TRBV5-1 to TRBJ2-7, with TRBD2 identical over 8 bases. Germline assignment: CDR1 SGHRS and CDR2 YFSETQ. V lost 4 bases and J lost 5; bases outside the gene matches: 11. This CDR3 comprises 15 residues. CDR3 loop: CASSISGNNVHEQYF. The CDR3 DNA reads TGCGCCAGCAGCATTAGCGGGAATAACGTGCACGAGCAGTACTTC.

The chain recombines TRBV19 with TRBJ2-1; the match to TRBD2 covers 13 bases. CDR1 is LNHDA and CDR2 is SQIVND in the germline V gene (reference sequence). The trim removed 3 bases at V and 4 bases at J, leaving 6 bases unmatched. The CDR3 is 17 residues long. Written as DNA, the CDR3 is TGTGCCAGTAGTATGATCGGGACTAGCGGGACTTACAATGAGCAGTTCTTC. This sequence encodes CASSMIGTSGTYNEQFF.

The J gene is TRBJ2-7, the V gene TRBV4-3; perhaps TRBD1 as D (6 bases). The germline V gene has CDR1 LGHNA and CDR2 YSLEER. The CDR3 covers 13 residues. Trimming shortened V by 0 bases and J by 6 bases, and 9 bases separated the two germline ends. The CDR3 region has the DNA TGCGCCAGCAGCCAAGAGCAGGGGCGCGAGCAGTACTTC. Translating gives CASSQEQGREQYF.

This chain joins TRBV7-2 and TRBJ2-5; TRBD2 agrees at 11 bases. The CDR3 is 17 amino acids. Germline CDR1 is SGHTA and CDR2 is FQGNSA. V trimming: 6 bases; J trimming: 7 bases; junction bases outside the gene matches: 16. The CDR3 coding sequence is TGTGCCAGCAGTTTTCCTGGGACTAGCGGACTATTTGGGACCCAGTACTTC. Translation gives CASSFPGTSGLFGTQYF.

This clone has only a few counts. At one end, the junction sequence differs from germline, possibly due to a read error. The chain links TRBV7-7 to TRBJ2-5, with TRBD1 identical over 9 bases. Germline V gene sequence: CDR1 SSHAT, CDR2 FNYEAQ (reference sequence). CDR3 length: 15 amino acids. In nucleotides, the CDR3 is TGTGCTAGCAGCCCGGGACAGGGCCTACAAGAGACCCAGTACTTC. Encoded protein: CASSPGQGLQETQYF.

This clone was seen only a few times. This chain joins TRBV6-6 and TRBJ2-1; tentatively, D is TRBD1 (5 bases). Germline CDR1 is MNHNY and CDR2 is SVGAGI (reference sequence). V lost 8 bases to trimming and J lost 2 bases, with 7 bases between them. This CDR3 contains 12 residues. CDR3 nucleotides: TGTGCCAGCGGGGCAGCCTACAATGAGCAGTTCTTC. Translation gives CASGAAYNEQFF.

This clone turned up a few times. V usage is TRBV10-3 and J usage is TRBJ2-7; no clear D gene. CDR1 and CDR2 (germline): ENHRY, SYGVKD. The V and J ends lost 2 bases and 4 bases respectively, with 24 bases between them. CDR3 length equals 18 residues. The CDR3, as DNA: TGTGCCATCAGTGAGAGTCCCCCTTTCCCATCAGCTAGATACGAGCAGTACTTC. This codes for CAISESPPFPSARYEQYF.

The rearrangement joins TRBV18 to TRBJ2-7; tentatively, D is TRBD1 (5 bases). The V end was cut by 3 bases, the J end by 3 bases, with 21 bases between. CDR1 is KGHSH, CDR2 LQKENI, per germline. The CDR3 has 17 residues. CDR3 bases: TGTGCCAGCTCACCCCGGCCCCTTGGGGCTAGAGACTACGAGCAGTACTTC. Its protein product is CASSPRPLGARDYEQYF.

The chain is built from TRBV28 and TRBJ1-2, with 7 bases matching TRBD1. Germline V gene data show CDR1 as MDHEN and CDR2 as SYDVKM. V dropped 6 bases and J dropped 8; count of bases not matched to a gene: 9. The CDR3 is 13 residues long. CDR3 protein: CASSNDRAGGYTF. CDR3 in DNA: TGTGCCAGCAGCAACGACAGGGCTGGGGGCTACACCTTC.